Presented here are 24 T cell receptor beta chains from one specimen sequenced in a study of T cell repertoires in cytomegalovirus infection (dated 2019 in TCRdb). The instrument was an Illumina HiSeq 1500. The raw public data were reprocessed by TCRdb itself: fastp quality trimming at Q25, MiXCR clonotype calling, in-frame beta chains only. Rows matching on CDR3 protein sequence are summarized as one entry with the most common DNA and genes. Counted in this sample were about 140,000 distinct CDR3 sequences; about 6.1% of them appeared once. The ten largest clones add up to around 17% of the sample. What was sequenced was PBMCs. These receptors were obtained from a human donor in good health (CMV status not recorded). Some clones in this sample may be carry-over from other donors' samples.

Here the CDR3 reads CASTLLRLAGGPSSYNEQFF. For the CDR3, the DNA is TGTGCCAGCACCCTACTTAGGCTAGCGGGGGGGCCTTCGTCCTACAATGAGCAGTTCTTC. The chain combines TRBV2 with TRBJ2-1; TRBD2 matches at 12 bases. V dropped 7 bases and J dropped 1; count of bases not matched to a gene: 17. From germline, CDR1 is SNHLY and CDR2 FYNNEI. CDR3 size: 20 residues.

This clonotype showed up many times. This chain connects TRBV7-8 to TRBJ1-5; no definite D call. The CDR3 totals 14 residues. The germline V gene has CDR1 SGHVS and CDR2 FQNEAQ. The V and J ends lost 1 base and 5 bases respectively, with 9 bases between them. The CDR3 protein is CASSLDPVDQPQHF. CDR3 DNA sequence: TGTGCCAGCAGCTTAGATCCGGTGGATCAGCCCCAGCATTTT.

This clonotype has a count of ten or more. V usage is TRBV19 and J usage is TRBJ2-7; D possibly corresponds to TRBD1 (5 bases). The CDR3 is 14 amino acids. Trimming pared 2 bases from V and 1 base from J, leaving 9 bases between. The germline V gene encodes CDR1 LNHDA and CDR2 SQIVND (reference sequence). CDR3 coding DNA: TGTGCCAGTAGTATAAGACAGCAGTCCTACGAGCAGTACTTC. It specifies CASSIRQQSYEQYF.

The V and J genes are TRBV5-4 and TRBJ2-3; TRBD2 matches 9 bases. The CDR3 runs 16 residues. Germline trimming cut 1 base from V and 2 bases from J; bases unmatched to any gene: 5. The germline CDR1 and CDR2 sequences are SGHNT and YYREEE (reference sequence). CDR3 residues: CASSLYIAGATDTQYF. CDR3 nucleotide sequence: TGTGCCAGCAGCTTGTATATAGCGGGGGCCACAGATACGCAGTATTTT.

This clonotype was counted at least ten times. The V and J genes are TRBV4-2 and TRBJ2-2; 7 nucleotides line up with TRBD1. J was trimmed by 7 bases and V by 3 bases; bases with no gene match: 11. CDR1 and CDR2 from the germline V gene are LGHNA and YNFKEQ. The CDR3 extends over 16 amino acids. For the CDR3, the DNA is TGTGCCAGCAGCCACTCCCTAACAGGGGTCGACGGGGAGCTGTTTTTT. This gives the protein CASSHSLTGVDGELFF.

On this clonotype itself: A much larger clone is a single base away; this may be a read error. The chain recombines TRBV7-6 with TRBJ2-7; no clear D gene. The CDR3 is 15 amino acids. Germline V gene data show CDR1 as SGHVS and CDR2 as FNYEAQ. The CDR3 DNA is TGTGCCAGCAGCCCCCTTTTCCAGAAATCCTACGAGCAGTGCTTC. The encoded protein is CASSPLFQKSYEQCF.

This clonotype has at least ten counts. This chain links TRBV6-2 or TRBV6-3 with TRBJ2-1, with TRBD1 matching 9 bases. This CDR3 contains 15 residues. Trimming took 5 bases from V and 8 from J; bases not matched to a gene: 10. Germline loops: CDR1 MNHEY, CDR2 SVGEGT. CDR3 sequence (DNA): TGTGCCAGCAGTCCTGACGGGACAGGGTTCGATGAGCAGTTCTTC. Its translation is CASSPDGTGFDEQFF.

The chain links TRBV12-3 or TRBV12-4 to TRBJ2-2, with 9 bases lining up with TRBD1. V shed 6 bases and J 4 bases; nucleotides not matched to a gene: 9. The CDR3 contains 16 residues. The CDR3 loop reads CASSQRQGGSTGELFF. CDR3 in DNA: TGTGCCAGCAGCCAAAGACAGGGGGGGTCCACCGGGGAGCTGTTTTTT.

This clonotype came up many times. The chain uses TRBV7-6 and TRBJ2-1; TRBD2 agrees at 9 bases. This CDR3 comprises 18 residues. Germline values: CDR1 SGHVS, CDR2 FNYEAQ. Trimming cost V 0 bases and J 3 bases; bases outside gene matches: 9. As DNA, the CDR3 is TGTGCCAGCAGCTTAGCTGGGGCTAGCGGGGCCAACTACAATGAGCAGTTCTTC. It is translated as CASSLAGASGANYNEQFF.

The chain employs TRBV2 and TRBJ2-5; TRBD2 aligns across 9 bases. This CDR3 comprises 14 residues. Germline V gives CDR1 SNHLY, CDR2 FYNNEI. The ends lost 6 bases at V and 7 bases at J; junction bases unmatched: 9. CDR3 DNA: TGTGCCAGCAGGGAGGGACTAGCCAAGGGGACCCAGTACTTC. This codes for CASREGLAKGTQYF. The full variable domain, in which reference TRBV2 and TRBJ2-5 provide the parts outside the CDR3, is EPEVTQTPSHQVTQMGQEVILRCVPISNHLYFYWYRQILGQKVEFLVSFYNNEISEKSEIFDDQFSVERPDGSNFTLKIRSTKLEDSAMYFCASREGLAKGTQYFGPGTRLLVL.

The chain has TRBV20-1 and TRBJ2-1; TRBD2 agrees at 13 bases. The CDR3 runs to 16 residues. The trim removed 3 bases at V and 8 bases at J, leaving 10 bases unmatched. The germline V gene has CDR1 DFQATT and CDR2 SNEGSKA (reference sequence). The CDR3 coding sequence is TGCAGTGCTAGGGGGTCGGGACTAGCGGGGTCGTATGAGCAGTTCTTC. Its protein product is CSARGSGLAGSYEQFF.

For this clonotype: Just one base apart from a much larger clone, this may be a read error. The chain links TRBV7-2 to TRBJ2-7; D unresolved. From germline, CDR1 is SGHTA and CDR2 FQGNSA. The CDR3 length is 13 residues. CDR3 DNA: TGTGCCAGCAGCTCCCCGACCCGCTACAAGCAGTACTTC. This translates into CASSSPTRYKQYF.

This clonotype was counted many times. The chain has TRBV28 and TRBJ1-1; no clear D gene. V was cut by 5 bases and J by 1 base, with 14 bases left in between. The CDR3 consists of 15 residues. Germline CDR1 MDHEN, CDR2 SYDVKM. CDR3 DNA sequence: TGTGCCAGCAGTCCCCCCCCTGATTCGAACACTGAAGCTTTCTTT. Its protein is CASSPPPDSNTEAFF.

This clonotype was counted ten times or more. The J gene is TRBJ2-2, the V gene TRBV7-2; 14 bases are shared with TRBD2. With V trimmed by 2 bases and J by 5 bases, 7 bases remained unmatched. Germline CDR1 reads SGHTA; CDR2 reads FQGNSA. This CDR3 comprises 18 residues. The CDR3 DNA reads as TGTGCCAGCAGCTTACGACTAGCGGGGGGGCTGGGGACCGGGGAGCTGTTTTTT. This sequence encodes CASSLRLAGGLGTGELFF.

There are many counts of this clonotype. This chain uses TRBV20-1 with TRBJ1-2; possibly TRBD1 for D (5 bases). Between the trimmed V and J ends, which lost 6 bases and 2 bases, there was a span of 16 bases. The CDR3 loop spans 14 amino acids. Germline CDR1 and CDR2: DFQATT and SNEGSKA (reference sequence). This chain's CDR3 is CSAIRDGLNYGYTF. CDR3 bases: TGCAGTGCCATCCGGGACGGGCTCAACTATGGCTACACCTTC.

This clonotype was counted many times. This chain connects TRBV20-1 to TRBJ2-1; 11 nucleotides match TRBD2. Germline lookup yields CDR1 DFQATT and CDR2 SNEGSKA (reference sequence). This CDR3 comprises 15 residues. Losses at the gene ends were 6 bases for V and 4 bases for J; bases not matched to a gene: 8. The CDR3 reads CSAYPSGGKYNEQFF. In nucleotides, the CDR3 is TGCAGTGCCTATCCTAGCGGGGGGAAATACAATGAGCAGTTCTTC.

This clonotype was counted ten times or more. The chain is built from TRBV7-8 and TRBJ2-1, with D perhaps TRBD1 or TRBD2 (5 bases each). The V end was cut by 0 bases, the J end by 9 bases, with 9 bases between. This CDR3 is built from 13 residues. Germline CDR1 is SGHVS and CDR2 is FQNEAQ. CDR3 bases: TGTGCCAGCAGCTTAGCCGGGGACCTTGAGCAGTTCTTC. Its translation is CASSLAGDLEQFF.

This clonotype was counted ten times or more. The chain employs TRBV5-1 and TRBJ1-4; D may be TRBD1 (5 bases). Trimming took off 1 base at V and 4 bases at J, with 11 bases between the two ends. The germline CDR1 and CDR2 sequences are SGHRS and YFSETQ. This CDR3 has 15 residues. In DNA form, the CDR3 reads TGCGCCAGCAGCTTGACCGGGACGGGTAATGAAAAACTGTTTTTT. Translated, it gives CASSLTGTGNEKLFF. The full variable domain, completed using reference TRBV5-1 and TRBJ1-4, is KAGVTQTPRYLIKTRGQQVTLSCSPISGHRSVSWYQQTPGQGLQFLFEYFSETQRNKGNFPGRFSGRQFSNSRSEMNVSTLELGDSALYLCASSLTGTGNEKLFFGSGTQLSVL.

In this sample, this clonotype turned up a few times. V is TRBV6-2 or TRBV6-3 and J is TRBJ2-1; tentatively, D is TRBD1 or TRBD2 (6 bases each). The CDR3 contains 15 residues. Germline CDR1 is MNHEY and CDR2 is SVGEGT. V lost 8 bases and J 9 bases, leaving 23 bases between the germline ends. The CDR3 loop reads CASSKPGGRGSEQFF. In DNA form, the CDR3 reads TGTGCCAGCTCCAAGCCTGGGGGCCGGGGGAGTGAGCAGTTCTTC.

This clonotype was seen repeatedly, ten times or more. The chain has TRBV15 and TRBJ1-2; D is uncertain. CDR3 size: 13 residues. CDR1 LNHNV and CDR2 YYDKDF come from the germline V gene (reference sequence). V was clipped by 0 bases and J by 5 bases, with 7 bases between them. The CDR3 here is CATSREREYGYTF. The CDR3 nucleotides are TGTGCCACCAGCAGAGAGAGGGAGTATGGCTACACCTTC. The full variable domain, in which reference TRBV15 and TRBJ1-2 provide the parts outside the CDR3, is DAMVIQNPRYQVTQFGKPVTLSCSQTLNHNVMYWYQQKSSQAPKLLFHYYDKDFNNEADTPDNFQSRRPNTSFCFLDIRSPGLGDTAMYLCATSREREYGYTFGSGTRLTVV.

As concerns this clonotype: A much bigger clone sits one base away, suggesting this may be a read error. The rearrangement links TRBV29-1 to TRBJ2-1, with a weak D call TRBD2 (6 bases). The CDR3 is 12 amino acids. Trimming pared 6 bases from V and 8 bases from J, leaving 14 bases between. Germline V gene sequence: CDR1 SQVTM, CDR2 ANQGSEA. The CDR3 sequence: CSVLPGVHEQFF. DNA for the CDR3: TGCAGCGTACTACCGGGAGTCCATGAGCAGTTCTTC.

This clonotype occurred many times. The V and J genes are TRBV28 and TRBJ2-5; D remains ambiguous. Germline CDR1 reads MDHEN; CDR2 reads SYDVKM. The CDR3 sequence is 13 residues long. Trimming took 2 bases from V and 7 from J, leaving 11 bases between them. The CDR3 region is CASSLGTVGTQYF. The CDR3 nucleotides read TGTGCCAGCAGTTTAGGCACGGTAGGGACCCAGTACTTC.

This clonotype was seen more than once but under ten times. CDR3 amino acids: CSARAGLAEQYF. CDR3 coding DNA: TGCAGTGCTAGAGCGGGACTGGCCGAGCAGTACTTC. The chain carries TRBV20-1 and TRBJ2-7; weak D call: TRBD2 (6 bases). Looked up from germline, CDR1 is DFQATT and CDR2 is SNEGSKA (reference sequence). V gave up 1 base and J gave up 6 bases, with 10 bases separating them. The CDR3 is made up of 12 amino acids.

The chain is built from TRBV7-9 and TRBJ1-2, with D possibly matching TRBD1 (5 bases). The V gene lost 8 bases and the J gene lost 8 bases, with 18 bases spanning the gap. CDR1 and CDR2 (germline): SEHNR, FQNEAQ (reference sequence). This CDR3 is 13 amino acids long. The CDR3 loop reads CASASRGFEGYTF. CDR3 sequence (DNA): TGTGCCAGCGCGAGTCGGGGGTTTGAGGGCTACACCTTC.